This T cell receptor (beta chain) was obtained from a study of metastatic and nonmetastatic thyroid tumors. Study as a whole: Repertoires from blood and tumor or nodule tissue of malignant and benign thyroid patients were compared.

How the authors handled the data: A classifier of distant metastasis in papillary thyroid cancer was built from CDR3 differences (across clinicopathological groups). TCRdb reanalyzed the PCR reads with MiXCR. None of the V and J calls come from the authors' own analysis; TCRdb made them. The data show 15,000 or so clones, with roughly 24% seen just once and 22% held by the top ten. At least ten counts were recorded for this clone. Its target is unknown. There were no patients who had received any treatment before thyroid surgery. Whole-study findings and limits: Benign nodules were reported to have significantly lower TCR beta diversity than malignant thyroid tumors, in blood and tumor.

The V and J ends lost 1 base and 3 bases, in that order; junction bases with no gene match: 0. Germline CDR1 reads SGHNT; CDR2 reads YYREEE (reference sequence). The CDR3 has 13 residues. The sample taken for sequencing was tumor tissue. The sequence came from a female donor with papillary thyroid cancer or a benign thyroid nodule (not recorded which). Some clones in this sample may be carry-over from other donors' samples. V gene TRBV5-4 combines with J gene TRBJ2-7; 8 nucleotides line up with TRBD2. This chain's CDR3 is CASSLTSGYEQYF. The DNA of the CDR3 is TGTGCCAGCAGCTTGACTAGCGGCTACGAGCAGTACTTC.